Listed below are T cell receptor beta chains from one sample, sequenced in a study of shared clonotypes between healthy human individuals. Measured with immunoSEQ multiplex PCR; TCRdb has only the in-frame clones, and not every one. The sample comprises about 2.4 million clones, over 85% of which are singletons, and approximately 0.36% rests with the top ten. Material: naive CD4+ T cells from PBMCs. Receptor source: a man aged 18 to 29 in good health. Some clones in this sample may be carry-over from other donors' samples. The CDR3 runs from the conserved cysteine through the conserved F or W.

CASSMMGDLAYEQYF,TRBV19,15
CASSFPGTAQETQYF,TRBV5-6,15
CASSPSRASYNEQFF,TRBV4-1,15
CASSLTGGPVETQYF,TRBV5-1,15
CASNGGETQYF,TRBV25-1,11
CASRGTGAYGYTF,TRBV27,13
CSAVIKPVNYGYTF,TRBV29-1,14
CASSSLSYDTSTDTQYF,TRBV5-6,17
CASTILAGGGNEQFF,TRBV5-1,15
CASSAGGAYEQYF,TRBV7-7,13
CASSGDVRGVFF,TRBV6-1,12
CASSATVSGSPLHF,TRBV6-1,14
CASSSGTSGSYEQYF,TRBV5-1,15
CASSMEGQGGIYGYTF,TRBV19,16
CASSWLTADYEQYF,TRBV5-5,14
CASSAIEGGVETQYF,TRBV13,15
CASSQVPRSSYEQYF,TRBV18,15